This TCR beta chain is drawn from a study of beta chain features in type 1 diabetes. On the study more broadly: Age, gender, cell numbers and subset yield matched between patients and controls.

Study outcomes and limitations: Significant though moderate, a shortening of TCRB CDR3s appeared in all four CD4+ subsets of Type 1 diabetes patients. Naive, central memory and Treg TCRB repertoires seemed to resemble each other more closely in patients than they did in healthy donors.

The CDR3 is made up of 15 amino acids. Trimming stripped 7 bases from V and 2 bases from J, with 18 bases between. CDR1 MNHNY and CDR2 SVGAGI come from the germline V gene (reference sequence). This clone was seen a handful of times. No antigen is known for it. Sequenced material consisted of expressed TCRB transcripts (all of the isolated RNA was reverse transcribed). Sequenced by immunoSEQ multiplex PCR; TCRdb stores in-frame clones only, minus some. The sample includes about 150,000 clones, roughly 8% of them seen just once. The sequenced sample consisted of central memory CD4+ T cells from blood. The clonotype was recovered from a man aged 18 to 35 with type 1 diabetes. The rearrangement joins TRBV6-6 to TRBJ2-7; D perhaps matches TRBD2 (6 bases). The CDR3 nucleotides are TGTGCCAGCACTAAAGACGGCGGAGGGGCCTACGAGCAGTACTTC. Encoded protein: CASTKDGGGAYEQYF.